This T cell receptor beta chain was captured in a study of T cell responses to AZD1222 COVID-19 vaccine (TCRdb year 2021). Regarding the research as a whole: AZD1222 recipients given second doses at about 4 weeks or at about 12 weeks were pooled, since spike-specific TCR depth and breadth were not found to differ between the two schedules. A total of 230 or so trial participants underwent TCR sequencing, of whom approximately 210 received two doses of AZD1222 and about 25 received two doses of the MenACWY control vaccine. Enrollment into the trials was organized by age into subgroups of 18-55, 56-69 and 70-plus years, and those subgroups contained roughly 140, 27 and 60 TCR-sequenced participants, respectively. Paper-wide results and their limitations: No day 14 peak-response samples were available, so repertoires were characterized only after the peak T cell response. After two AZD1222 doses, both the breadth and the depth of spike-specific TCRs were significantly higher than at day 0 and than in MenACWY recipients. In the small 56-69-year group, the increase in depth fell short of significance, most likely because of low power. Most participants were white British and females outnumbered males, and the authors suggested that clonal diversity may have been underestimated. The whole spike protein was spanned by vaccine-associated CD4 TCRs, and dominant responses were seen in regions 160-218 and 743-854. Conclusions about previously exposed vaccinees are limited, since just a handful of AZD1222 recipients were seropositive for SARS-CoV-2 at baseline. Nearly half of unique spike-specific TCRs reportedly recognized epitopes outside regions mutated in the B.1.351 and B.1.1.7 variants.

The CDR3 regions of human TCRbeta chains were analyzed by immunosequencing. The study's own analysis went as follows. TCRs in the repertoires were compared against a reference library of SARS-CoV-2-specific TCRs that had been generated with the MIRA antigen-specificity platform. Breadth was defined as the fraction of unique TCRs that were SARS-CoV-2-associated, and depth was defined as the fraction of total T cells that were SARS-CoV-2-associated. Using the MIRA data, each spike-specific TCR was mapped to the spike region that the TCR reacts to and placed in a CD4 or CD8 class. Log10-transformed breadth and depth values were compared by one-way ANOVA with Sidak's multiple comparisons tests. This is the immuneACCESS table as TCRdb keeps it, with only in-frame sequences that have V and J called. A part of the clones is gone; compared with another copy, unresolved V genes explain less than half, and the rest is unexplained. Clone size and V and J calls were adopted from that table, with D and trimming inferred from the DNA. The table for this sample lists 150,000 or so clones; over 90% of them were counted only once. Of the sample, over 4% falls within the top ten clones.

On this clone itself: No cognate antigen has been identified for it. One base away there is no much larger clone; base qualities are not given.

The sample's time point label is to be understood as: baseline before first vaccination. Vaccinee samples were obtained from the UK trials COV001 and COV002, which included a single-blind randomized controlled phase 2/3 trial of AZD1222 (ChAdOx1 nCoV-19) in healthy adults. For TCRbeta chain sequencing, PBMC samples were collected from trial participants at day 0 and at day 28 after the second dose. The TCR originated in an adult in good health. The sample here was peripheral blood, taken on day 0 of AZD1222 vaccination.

The DNA sequence is given as TGTGCCAGCACCGGGCCACCAATGAACACTGAAGCTTTCTTT. It is translated as CASTGPPMNTEAFF. The rearrangement combines TRBV2 with TRBJ1-1, with the D gene not confidently named. CDR1 is given as SNHLY and CDR2 as FYNNEI, both from the germline V gene. V and J lose 7 bases and 0 bases, and a span of 12 bases separates them. The CDR3 covers 14 residues, taking in both the cysteine and the phenylalanine. Solely the CDR3 DNA is kept, with 42 bases framed from the first base. The CDR3 plus the reference TRBV2 and TRBJ1-1 genes for the other parts give the full variable domain: EPEVTQTPSHQVTQMGQEVILRCVPISNHLYFYWYRQILGQKVEFLVSFYNNEISEKSEIFDDQFSVERPDGSNFTLKIRSTKLEDSAMYFCASTGPPMNTEAFFGQGTRLTVV.